These T cell receptor beta chains were read from a single sample in a study of cytomegalovirus exposure and HLA in healthy donors. The assay was immunoSEQ multiplex PCR, and TCRdb's table has in-frame clones only and misses some. The table records roughly 55,000 clones, roughly four fifths of them present only once. The specimen was PBMCs. The receptor source for this set is a boy between 10 and 17 years old in good health and CMV-seropositive. The CDR3 runs from the conserved cysteine through the conserved F or W. The order of the fields is D gene, J gene, V gene, clone size, CDR3 protein, CDR3 DNA. The D gene is left open where the match is weak. Not all rows give a size; the values are once, few, many and, for expanded clones, a class.

d_call: TRBD2
j_call: TRBJ2-5
v_call: TRBV28
clone_size: NA
cdr3_aa: CASSLDKRGAGFVETQYF
cdr3_nt: TGCGCCAGCAGTTTAGATAAGCGGGGGGCCGGGTTTGTAGAGACCCAGTACTTC

d_call: TRBD1
j_call: TRBJ1-5
v_call: TRBV18
clone_size: NA
cdr3_aa: CASSPGTGVEPQHF
cdr3_nt: TGTGCCAGCTCACCAGGGACAGGGGTCGAGCCCCAGCATTTT

d_call: NA
j_call: TRBJ2-3
v_call: TRBV5-6
clone_size: few
cdr3_aa: CASSLSGADTQYF
cdr3_nt: TGTGCCAGCAGCTTGTCGGGTGCAGATACGCAGTATTTT

d_call: NA
j_call: TRBJ2-3
v_call: TRBV7-9
clone_size: NA
cdr3_aa: CASRVGSTDTQYF
cdr3_nt: TGTGCCAGCAGGGTGGGCAGCACAGATACGCAGTATTTT

d_call: TRBD1
j_call: TRBJ2-2
v_call: TRBV5-6
clone_size: NA
cdr3_aa: CASRPARGQYTGELFF
cdr3_nt: TGTGCCAGCAGGCCAGCCAGGGGGCAATACACCGGGGAGCTGTTTTTT

d_call: TRBD1
j_call: TRBJ2-6
v_call: TRBV7-9
clone_size: NA
cdr3_aa: CASSTGPGQSSGANVLTF
cdr3_nt: TGTGCCAGCAGCACTGGCCCGGGACAGAGCTCTGGGGCCAACGTCCTGACTTTC

d_call: NA
j_call: TRBJ1-2
v_call: TRBV6-1
clone_size: NA
cdr3_aa: CASSEESGAFGYTF
cdr3_nt: TGTGCCAGCAGTGAAGAATCCGGAGCTTTTGGCTACACCTTC

d_call: TRBD2
j_call: TRBJ2-5
v_call: TRBV7-2
clone_size: NA
cdr3_aa: CASSLSFTSGGWEQYF
cdr3_nt: TGTGCCAGCAGCTTAAGCTTTACAAGCGGGGGCTGGGAGCAGTACTTC

d_call: TRBD1
j_call: TRBJ2-4
v_call: TRBV6-1
clone_size: few
cdr3_aa: CASSSDRGAKNIQYF
cdr3_nt: TGTGCCAGCAGTTCCGACAGGGGAGCCAAAAACATTCAGTACTTC

d_call: NA
j_call: TRBJ1-2
v_call: TRBV9
clone_size: NA
cdr3_aa: CASAPIIKQGTYGYTF
cdr3_nt: TGTGCCAGCGCTCCAATAATAAAGCAGGGGACCTATGGCTACACCTTC

d_call: NA
j_call: TRBJ1-2
v_call: TRBV6-5
clone_size: once
cdr3_aa: CASSYSIEAAEGGYTF
cdr3_nt: TGTGCCAGCAGTTACTCGATAGAGGCCGCCGAAGGAGGCTACACCTTC

d_call: NA
j_call: TRBJ2-7
v_call: TRBV27
clone_size: NA
cdr3_aa: CASSRTEHYEQYF
cdr3_nt: TGTGCCAGCAGTCGAACAGAACACTACGAGCAGTACTTC

d_call: NA
j_call: TRBJ2-2
v_call: TRBV5-1
clone_size: NA
cdr3_aa: CASSSRGLANTGELFF
cdr3_nt: TGCGCCAGCAGCTCTCGGGGACTCGCGAACACCGGGGAGCTGTTTTTT

d_call: NA
j_call: TRBJ1-6
v_call: TRBV27
clone_size: NA
cdr3_aa: CASSSWELHYNSPLHF
cdr3_nt: TGTGCCAGCAGTTCCTGGGAGCTTCACTATAATTCACCCCTCCACTTT

d_call: NA
j_call: TRBJ2-2
v_call: TRBV9
clone_size: once
cdr3_aa: CASSVVDSSTGELFF
cdr3_nt: TGTGCCAGCAGCGTAGTTGACAGTTCGACCGGGGAGCTGTTTTTT

d_call: TRBD2
j_call: TRBJ2-3
v_call: TRBV18
clone_size: once
cdr3_aa: CASSPTPGTSGGTDTQYF
cdr3_nt: TGTGCCAGCTCACCAACACCCGGGACTAGCGGGGGCACAGATACGCAGTATTTT

d_call: NA
j_call: TRBJ2-6
v_call: TRBV5-6
clone_size: NA
cdr3_aa: CASSLEVGRANVLTF
cdr3_nt: TGTGCCAGCAGCTTAGAGGTGGGTAGGGCCAACGTCCTGACTTTC

d_call: NA
j_call: TRBJ1-4
v_call: TRBV4-1
clone_size: NA
cdr3_aa: CASSQEEGENEKLFF
cdr3_nt: TGCGCCAGCAGCCAAGAGGAGGGAGAAAATGAAAAACTGTTTTTT

d_call: NA
j_call: TRBJ2-3
v_call: TRBV7-6
clone_size: once
cdr3_aa: CASSSSTDTQYF
cdr3_nt: TGTGCCAGCAGCTCTAGCACAGATACGCAGTATTTT

d_call: NA
j_call: TRBJ2-6
v_call: TRBV27
clone_size: once
cdr3_aa: CASSISGANVLTF
cdr3_nt: TGTGCCAGCAGCATTTCTGGGGCCAACGTCCTGACTTTC

d_call: TRBD1
j_call: TRBJ2-7
v_call: TRBV6-1
clone_size: NA
cdr3_aa: CASSESSGQGYEQYF
cdr3_nt: TGTGCCAGCAGTGAAAGTTCGGGACAGGGCTACGAGCAGTACTTC

d_call: TRBD2
j_call: TRBJ2-1
v_call: TRBV9
clone_size: NA
cdr3_aa: CASSVEGLENEQFF
cdr3_nt: TGTGCCAGCAGCGTAGAGGGACTAGAAAATGAGCAGTTCTTC

d_call: NA
j_call: TRBJ2-3
v_call: TRBV5-4
clone_size: NA
cdr3_aa: CASSPPTPDTQYF
cdr3_nt: TGCGCCAGCAGCCCGCCGACACCAGATACGCAGTATTTT

d_call: NA
j_call: TRBJ2-3
v_call: TRBV5-1
clone_size: NA
cdr3_aa: CASSLRRDSPSSTDTQYF
cdr3_nt: TGCGCCAGCAGCCTACGACGGGACTCTCCCTCTAGCACAGATACGCAGTATTTT

d_call: NA
j_call: TRBJ1-1
v_call: TRBV5-4
clone_size: NA
cdr3_aa: CASSLETDTEAFF
cdr3_nt: TGTGCCAGCAGCTTGGAAACGGACACTGAAGCTTTCTTT

d_call: NA
j_call: TRBJ1-2
v_call: TRBV20-1
clone_size: NA
cdr3_aa: CSADEGEDYTF
cdr3_nt: TGCAGTGCAGATGAGGGAGAGGATTACACCTTC

d_call: NA
j_call: TRBJ2-5
v_call: TRBV11-2
clone_size: NA
cdr3_aa: CASSLVGGTQYF
cdr3_nt: TGTGCCAGCAGCTTAGTCGGGGGGACCCAGTACTTC

d_call: TRBD1
j_call: TRBJ2-3
v_call: TRBV5-1
clone_size: NA
cdr3_aa: CASSLEVMGQGADTQYF
cdr3_nt: TGCGCCAGCAGCTTGGAAGTAATGGGACAGGGGGCAGATACGCAGTATTTT

d_call: NA
j_call: TRBJ2-1
v_call: TRBV27
clone_size: NA
cdr3_aa: CASSFGQGLTEQFF
cdr3_nt: TGTGCCAGCAGTTTCGGGCAGGGGTTGACTGAGCAGTTCTTC

d_call: TRBD1
j_call: TRBJ1-1
v_call: TRBV6-1
clone_size: NA
cdr3_aa: CASAWGQGDTEAFF
cdr3_nt: TGTGCCAGCGCATGGGGACAGGGCGATACTGAAGCTTTCTTT

d_call: TRBD2
j_call: TRBJ2-3
v_call: TRBV13
clone_size: NA
cdr3_aa: CASSFGSGGYTQYF
cdr3_nt: TGTGCCAGCAGCTTTGGAAGCGGGGGGTACACGCAGTATTTT

d_call: NA
j_call: TRBJ1-2
v_call: TRBV13
clone_size: few
cdr3_aa: CASSEGGGRSLYGYTF
cdr3_nt: TGTGCCAGCAGCGAGGGAGGCGGCAGGTCCCTCTATGGCTACACCTTC

d_call: NA
j_call: TRBJ2-2
v_call: TRBV27
clone_size: NA
cdr3_aa: CASSLFPQGEGELFF
cdr3_nt: TGTGCCAGCAGTTTATTCCCACAGGGCGAGGGGGAGCTGTTTTTT

d_call: TRBD1
j_call: TRBJ1-1
v_call: TRBV5-6
clone_size: NA
cdr3_aa: CASSLGVGQGYVNTEAFF
cdr3_nt: TGTGCCAGCAGCCTGGGTGTTGGACAGGGTTACGTGAACACTGAAGCTTTCTTT

d_call: NA
j_call: TRBJ1-5
v_call: TRBV12-5
clone_size: NA
cdr3_aa: CASGLGQAEGQPQHF
cdr3_nt: TGTGCTAGTGGTTTGGGACAGGCCGAGGGGCAGCCCCAGCATTTT

d_call: TRBD1
j_call: TRBJ2-7
v_call: TRBV25-1
clone_size: few
cdr3_aa: CASSATGVDEQYF
cdr3_nt: TGTGCCAGCAGTGCCACAGGGGTCGACGAGCAGTACTTC

d_call: TRBD1
j_call: TRBJ2-7
v_call: TRBV6-6
clone_size: NA
cdr3_aa: CASSLLGQGEQYF
cdr3_nt: TGTGCCAGCAGCCTCTTGGGACAGGGCGAGCAGTACTTC

d_call: NA
j_call: TRBJ1-2
v_call: TRBV6-6
clone_size: once
cdr3_aa: CASSYSQGYTF
cdr3_nt: TGTGCCAGCAGTTACTCGCAGGGCTACACCTTC

d_call: TRBD2
j_call: TRBJ2-2
v_call: TRBV14
clone_size: NA
cdr3_aa: CASSQVSSGGPGELFF
cdr3_nt: TGTGCCAGCAGCCAAGTCTCGAGCGGGGGTCCCGGGGAGCTGTTTTTT

d_call: TRBD2
j_call: TRBJ2-7
v_call: TRBV5-6
clone_size: NA
cdr3_aa: CASSGAERGVYEQYF
cdr3_nt: TGTGCCAGCAGTGGCGCGGAGCGGGGGGTCTACGAGCAGTACTTC

d_call: NA
j_call: TRBJ2-7
v_call: TRBV7-8
clone_size: NA
cdr3_aa: CASSPSRSLAFYEQYF
cdr3_nt: TGTGCCAGCAGCCCTAGTAGGTCCCTCGCCTTCTACGAGCAGTACTTC

d_call: TRBD2
j_call: TRBJ2-1
v_call: TRBV10-1
clone_size: NA
cdr3_aa: CASSEARGGHEQFF
cdr3_nt: TGCGCCAGCAGTGAGGCTCGCGGGGGTCATGAGCAGTTCTTC

d_call: TRBD1
j_call: TRBJ1-2
v_call: TRBV2
clone_size: NA
cdr3_aa: CASTDGTATNYGYTF
cdr3_nt: TGTGCCAGCACTGATGGGACAGCCACTAACTATGGCTACACCTTC

d_call: NA
j_call: TRBJ2-1
v_call: TRBV4-1
clone_size: NA
cdr3_aa: CASSPPGTGEQFF
cdr3_nt: TGCGCCAGCAGCCCCCCCGGAACCGGGGAGCAGTTCTTC

d_call: NA
j_call: TRBJ2-1
v_call: TRBV7-3
clone_size: NA
cdr3_aa: CASSSRPGSQFF
cdr3_nt: TGTGCCAGCAGCTCGCGTCCGGGGTCGCAGTTCTTC

d_call: NA
j_call: TRBJ2-3
v_call: TRBV7-9
clone_size: NA
cdr3_aa: CASSLEAGTDTQYF
cdr3_nt: TGTGCCAGCAGCTTAGAGGCGGGGACAGATACGCAGTATTTT

d_call: TRBD2
j_call: TRBJ2-1
v_call: TRBV7-2
clone_size: NA
cdr3_aa: CASSPLRLALSEQFF
cdr3_nt: TGTGCCAGCAGCCCTCTCCGACTAGCGCTGAGTGAGCAGTTCTTC

d_call: TRBD2
j_call: TRBJ2-5
v_call: TRBV29-1
clone_size: NA
cdr3_aa: CSSLGGGGYQETQYF
cdr3_nt: TGCAGCTCCCTGGGAGGCGGGGGGTACCAAGAGACCCAGTACTTC

d_call: TRBD2
j_call: TRBJ2-3
v_call: TRBV7-8
clone_size: NA
cdr3_aa: CASSLLAGGTDTQYF
cdr3_nt: TGTGCCAGCAGCCTCCTAGCGGGGGGGACAGATACGCAGTATTTT

d_call: NA
j_call: TRBJ1-2
v_call: TRBV25-1
clone_size: NA
cdr3_aa: CASSVGDNRGYTF
cdr3_nt: TGTGCCAGCAGTGTCGGAGATAATCGGGGCTACACCTTC

d_call: TRBD2
j_call: TRBJ2-7
v_call: TRBV7-7
clone_size: NA
cdr3_aa: CASSLSGRGDEQYF
cdr3_nt: TGTGCTAGCAGCTTGTCAGGCCGGGGGGACGAGCAGTACTTC

d_call: TRBD1
j_call: TRBJ2-7
v_call: TRBV7-9
clone_size: NA
cdr3_aa: CASSPAGLGTVLWEQYF
cdr3_nt: TGTGCCAGCAGCCCTGCTGGGCTCGGGACAGTCCTGTGGGAGCAGTACTTC

d_call: NA
j_call: TRBJ1-2
v_call: TRBV6-5
clone_size: NA
cdr3_aa: CATHRAGYTF
cdr3_nt: TGTGCCACCCACAGGGCCGGCTACACCTTC

d_call: TRBD1
j_call: TRBJ1-2
v_call: TRBV19
clone_size: NA
cdr3_aa: CASSRYRDSREAEGYTF
cdr3_nt: TGTGCCAGTAGTAGATACCGGGACAGTAGAGAAGCGGAGGGCTACACCTTC

d_call: TRBD1
j_call: TRBJ2-7
v_call: TRBV15
clone_size: few
cdr3_aa: CATSRPGQGLYEQYF
cdr3_nt: TGTGCCACCAGCAGGCCGGGACAGGGGCTCTACGAGCAGTACTTC